These 5 T cell receptor beta chains were all obtained from the same sample, sequenced in a study of T cells in Graves' hyperthyroidism and ophthalmopathy. Regions amplified from RNA transcripts were the TCR beta CDR3 regions. HTBI primers were the set used in a first-round RT-PCR of the TCR CDR3. TCRdb reprocessed the multiplex PCR reads with MiXCR, giving one entry per CDR3 protein. Here the sample spans hundreds of thousands of distinct CDR3 sequences, under 15% being singletons. The sequenced sample consisted of blood. Receptors originate from a young woman with Graves' hyperthyroidism.

This clonotype appeared a few times. This chain links TRBV14 with TRBJ1-6; D unclear. This CDR3 contains 13 residues. Trimming took off 11 bases at V and 8 bases at J, with 16 bases between the two ends. Germline CDR1 reads SGHDN; CDR2 reads FVKESK. For the CDR3, the DNA is TGTGCCGGCACATCTGAAGTTGATTCACCCCTCCACTTT. Protein sequence: CAGTSEVDSPLHF. Variable domain in full (rest from reference TRBV14 and TRBJ1-6): EAGVTQFPSHSVIEKGQTVTLRCDPISGHDNLYWYRRVMGKEIKFLLHFVKESKQDESGMPNNRFLAERTGGTYSTLKVQPAELEDSGVYFCAGTSEVDSPLHFGNGTRLTVT.

The chain uses TRBV24-1 and TRBJ2-1; D gene ambiguous. Germline-derived CDR1 and CDR2 are KGHDR and SFDVKD. This CDR3 contains 20 residues. Between the trimmed V and J ends, which lost 4 bases and 0 bases, there was a span of 24 bases. The CDR3 sequence is CATSDPRITLPGHSYNEQFF. CDR3 in DNA: TGTGCCACCAGTGACCCTCGAATCACACTGCCGGGTCACTCCTACAATGAGCAGTTCTTC.

This clonotype turned up a few times. This chain uses TRBV19 with TRBJ2-2; 7 bases map to TRBD1. Germline V gene lookup returns CDR1 LNHDA and CDR2 SQIVND (reference sequence). The CDR3 runs 16 residues. V lost 10 bases to trimming and J lost 0 bases; unmatched junction nucleotides: 11. Written as DNA, the CDR3 is TGTGCCACCCATGGACAGGCGGCGTCGAACACCGGGGAGCTGTTTTTT. Its protein is CATHGQAASNTGELFF.

This rearrangement joins TRBV28 to TRBJ1-5; weak D call: TRBD1 (5 bases). CDR1 and CDR2 from the germline V gene are MDHEN and SYDVKM. The CDR3 runs 16 residues. V dropped 2 bases and J dropped 2 bases, with 13 bases sitting between them. CDR3 residues: CASSLGSRAGNQPQHF. The CDR3 coding sequence is TGTGCCAGCAGTTTAGGGTCCAGGGCCGGCAATCAGCCCCAGCATTTT.

The V and J genes are TRBV5-4 and TRBJ2-5; D remains unclear. This CDR3 is 14 amino acids long. Trimming removed 0 bases from V and 5 bases from J, with 11 bases in between. CDR1 is SGHNT, CDR2 YYREEE, per germline (reference sequence). The CDR3 spells CASSLETGSETQYF. CDR3 bases: TGTGCCAGCAGCTTGGAAACTGGGTCGGAGACCCAGTACTTC.